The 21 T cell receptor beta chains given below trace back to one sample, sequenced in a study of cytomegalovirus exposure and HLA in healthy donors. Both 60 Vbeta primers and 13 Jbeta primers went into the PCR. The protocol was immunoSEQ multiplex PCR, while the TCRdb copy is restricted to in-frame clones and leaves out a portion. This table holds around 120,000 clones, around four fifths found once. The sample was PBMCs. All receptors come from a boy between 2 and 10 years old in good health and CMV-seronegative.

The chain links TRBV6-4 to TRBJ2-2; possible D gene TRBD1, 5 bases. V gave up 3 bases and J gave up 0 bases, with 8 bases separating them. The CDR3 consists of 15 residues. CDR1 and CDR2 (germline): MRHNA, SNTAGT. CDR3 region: CASSEGAANTGELFF. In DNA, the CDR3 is TGTGCCAGCAGTGAAGGGGCTGCGAACACCGGGGAGCTGTTTTTT.

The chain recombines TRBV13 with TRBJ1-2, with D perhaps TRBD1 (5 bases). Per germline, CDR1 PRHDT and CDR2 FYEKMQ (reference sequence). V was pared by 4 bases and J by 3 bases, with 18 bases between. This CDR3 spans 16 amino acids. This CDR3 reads CASSSKGVGGYYGYTF. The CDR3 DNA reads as TGTGCCAGCAGCTCAAAGGGAGTCGGGGGGTACTATGGCTACACCTTC.

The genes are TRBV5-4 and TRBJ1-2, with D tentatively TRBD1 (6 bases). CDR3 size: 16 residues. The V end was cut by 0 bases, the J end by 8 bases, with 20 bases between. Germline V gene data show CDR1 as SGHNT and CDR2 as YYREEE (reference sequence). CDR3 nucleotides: TGTGCCAGCAGCTTGGCACGGACAGTCTCCTGGAGGGGCTACACCTTC. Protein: CASSLARTVSWRGYTF.

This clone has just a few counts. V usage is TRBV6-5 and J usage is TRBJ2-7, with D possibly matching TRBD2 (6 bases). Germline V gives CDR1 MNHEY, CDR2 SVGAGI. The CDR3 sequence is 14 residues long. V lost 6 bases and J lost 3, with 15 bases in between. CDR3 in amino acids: CASRRSGAHYEQYV. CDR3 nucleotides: TGTGCCAGCAGGCGTAGCGGAGCCCACTACGAGCAGTACGTC.

As DNA, the CDR3 is TGCGCCAGCAGCTTTTCCGGGACTAGCGGGGGTGAGCAGTACTTC. Its protein is CASSFSGTSGGEQYF. The genes are TRBV5-1 and TRBJ2-7; 14 bases line up with TRBD2. The CDR3 totals 15 residues. V gave up 2 bases and J gave up 7 bases; unmatched junction bases: 5. Germline V lookup: CDR1 SGHRS, CDR2 YFSETQ.

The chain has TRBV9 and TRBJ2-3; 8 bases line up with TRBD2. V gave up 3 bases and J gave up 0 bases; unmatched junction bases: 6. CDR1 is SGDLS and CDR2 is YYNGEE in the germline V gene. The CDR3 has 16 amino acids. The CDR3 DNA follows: TGTGCCAGCAGCGCCCAACTAGCGGCTAGCACAGATACGCAGTATTTT. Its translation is CASSAQLAASTDTQYF.

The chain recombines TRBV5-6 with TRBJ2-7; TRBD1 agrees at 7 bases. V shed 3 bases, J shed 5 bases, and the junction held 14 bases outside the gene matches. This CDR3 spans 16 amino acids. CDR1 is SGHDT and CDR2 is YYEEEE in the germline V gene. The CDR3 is CASSSTYRRGGDEQYV. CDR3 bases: TGTGCCAGCAGCTCGACCTACCGGAGAGGGGGCGACGAGCAGTACGTC.

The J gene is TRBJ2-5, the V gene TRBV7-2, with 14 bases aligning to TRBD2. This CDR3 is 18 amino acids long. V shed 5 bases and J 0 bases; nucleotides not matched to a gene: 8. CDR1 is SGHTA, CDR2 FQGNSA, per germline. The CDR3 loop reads CASSTGLAGGWYQETQYF. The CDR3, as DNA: TGTGCCAGCAGCACCGGACTAGCGGGGGGTTGGTACCAAGAGACCCAGTACTTC.

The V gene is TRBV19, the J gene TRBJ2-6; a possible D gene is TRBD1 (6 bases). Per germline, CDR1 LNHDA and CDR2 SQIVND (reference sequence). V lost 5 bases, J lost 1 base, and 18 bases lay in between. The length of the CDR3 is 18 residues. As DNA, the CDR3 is TGTGCCAGTAGTCCCTGGTTACCAGGGGTATCTGGGGCCAACGTCCTGACTTTC. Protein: CASSPWLPGVSGANVLTF.

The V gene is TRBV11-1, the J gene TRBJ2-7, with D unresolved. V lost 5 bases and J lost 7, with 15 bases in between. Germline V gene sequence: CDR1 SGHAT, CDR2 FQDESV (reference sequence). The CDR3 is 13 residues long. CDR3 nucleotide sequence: TGTGCCAGCAGCCCATCCATTAAAACGGAGCAGTACGTC. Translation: CASSPSIKTEQYV.

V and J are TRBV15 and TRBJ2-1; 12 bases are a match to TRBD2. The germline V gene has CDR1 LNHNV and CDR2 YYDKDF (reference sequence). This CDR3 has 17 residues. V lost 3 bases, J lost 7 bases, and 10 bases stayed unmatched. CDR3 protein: CATSSGWTSGKANEQFF. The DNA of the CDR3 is TGTGCCACCAGCAGTGGGTGGACTAGCGGGAAAGCGAATGAGCAGTTCTTC.

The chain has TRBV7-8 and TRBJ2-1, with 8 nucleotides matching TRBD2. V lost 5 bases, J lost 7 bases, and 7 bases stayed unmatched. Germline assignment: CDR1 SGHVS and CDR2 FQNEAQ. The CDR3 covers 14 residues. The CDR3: CASSPKAGGNEQFF. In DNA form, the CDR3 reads TGTGCCAGCAGCCCGAAGGCGGGGGGAAATGAGCAGTTCTTC.

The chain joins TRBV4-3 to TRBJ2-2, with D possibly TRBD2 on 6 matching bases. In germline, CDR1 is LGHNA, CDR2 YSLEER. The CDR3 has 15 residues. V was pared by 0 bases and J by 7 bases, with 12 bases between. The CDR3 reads CASSQERGEIGELFF. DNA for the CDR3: TGCGCCAGCAGCCAAGAACGCGGGGAAATCGGGGAGCTGTTTTTT.

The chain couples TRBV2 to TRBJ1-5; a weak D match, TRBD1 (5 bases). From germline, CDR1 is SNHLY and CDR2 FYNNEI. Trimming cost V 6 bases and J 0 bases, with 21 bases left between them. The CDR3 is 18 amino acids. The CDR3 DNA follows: TGTGCCAGCAGCGGCCGGGACTTACGCTCCGTTAGCAATCAGCCCCAGCATTTT. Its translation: CASSGRDLRSVSNQPQHF.

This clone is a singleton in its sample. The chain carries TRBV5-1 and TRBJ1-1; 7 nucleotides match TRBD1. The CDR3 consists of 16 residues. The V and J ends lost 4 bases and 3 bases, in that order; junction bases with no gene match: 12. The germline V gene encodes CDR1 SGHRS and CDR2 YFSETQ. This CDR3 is CASSLEGAGQYTEAFF. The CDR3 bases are TGCGCCAGCAGCCTCGAGGGGGCAGGGCAATACACTGAAGCTTTCTTT.

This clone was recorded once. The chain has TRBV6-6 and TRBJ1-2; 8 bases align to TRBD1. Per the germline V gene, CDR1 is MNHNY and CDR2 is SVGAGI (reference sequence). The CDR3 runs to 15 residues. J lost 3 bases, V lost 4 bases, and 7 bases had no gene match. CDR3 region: CASSSPETGDYGYTF. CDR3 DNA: TGTGCCAGCAGTTCCCCGGAGACAGGGGACTATGGCTACACCTTC.

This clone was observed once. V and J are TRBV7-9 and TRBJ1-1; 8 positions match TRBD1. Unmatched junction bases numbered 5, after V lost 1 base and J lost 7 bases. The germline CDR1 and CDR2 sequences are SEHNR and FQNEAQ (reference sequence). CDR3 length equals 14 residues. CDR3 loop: CASSLGGTGREAFF. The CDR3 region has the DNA TGTGCCAGCAGCTTAGGAGGGACAGGTCGTGAAGCTTTCTTT.

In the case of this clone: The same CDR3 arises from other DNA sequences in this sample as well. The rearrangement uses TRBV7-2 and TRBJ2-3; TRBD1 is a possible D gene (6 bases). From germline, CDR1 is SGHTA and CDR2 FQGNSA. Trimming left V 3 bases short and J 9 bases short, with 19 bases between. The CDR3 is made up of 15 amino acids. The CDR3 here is CASSFLDSQLLTQYF. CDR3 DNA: TGTGCCAGCAGCTTCTTGGACAGCCAGCTCCTAACGCAGTATTTT.

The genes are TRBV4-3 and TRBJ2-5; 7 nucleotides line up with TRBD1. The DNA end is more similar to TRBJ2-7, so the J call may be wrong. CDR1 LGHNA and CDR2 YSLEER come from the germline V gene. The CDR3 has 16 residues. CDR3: CASSQERGLRDHEQYF. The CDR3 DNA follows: TGCGCCAGCAGCCAAGAAAGGGGGCTCCGGGACCACGAGCAGTACTTC.

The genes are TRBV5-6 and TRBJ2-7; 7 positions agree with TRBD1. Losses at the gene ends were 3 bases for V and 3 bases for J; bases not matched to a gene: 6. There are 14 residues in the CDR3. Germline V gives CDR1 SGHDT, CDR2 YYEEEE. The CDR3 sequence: CASSSDRIGYEQYV. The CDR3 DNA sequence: TGTGCCAGCAGCTCGGACAGGATCGGCTACGAGCAGTACGTC.

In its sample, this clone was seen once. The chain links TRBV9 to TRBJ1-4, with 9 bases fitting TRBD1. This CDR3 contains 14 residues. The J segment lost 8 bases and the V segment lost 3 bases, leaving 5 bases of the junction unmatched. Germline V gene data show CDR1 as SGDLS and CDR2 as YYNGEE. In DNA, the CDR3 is TGTGCCAGCAGCGCAGGGACAGGGAACGAAAAACTGTTTTTT. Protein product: CASSAGTGNEKLFF.